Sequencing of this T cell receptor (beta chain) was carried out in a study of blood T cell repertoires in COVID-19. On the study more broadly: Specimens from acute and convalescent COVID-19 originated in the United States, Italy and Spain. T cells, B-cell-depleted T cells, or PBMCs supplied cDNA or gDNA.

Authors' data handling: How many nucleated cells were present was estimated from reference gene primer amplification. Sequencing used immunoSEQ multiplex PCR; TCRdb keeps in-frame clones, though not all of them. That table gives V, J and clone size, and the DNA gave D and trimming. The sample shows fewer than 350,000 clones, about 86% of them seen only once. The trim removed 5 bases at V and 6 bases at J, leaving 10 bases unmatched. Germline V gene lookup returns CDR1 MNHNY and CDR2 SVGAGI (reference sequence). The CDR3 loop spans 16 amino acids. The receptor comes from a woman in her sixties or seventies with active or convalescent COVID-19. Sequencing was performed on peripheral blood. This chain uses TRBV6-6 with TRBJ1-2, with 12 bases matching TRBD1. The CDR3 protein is CASSTLRDRGQHGYTF. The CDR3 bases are TGTGCCAGCAGTACCCTCCGGGACAGGGGGCAACATGGCTACACCTTC.